These 24 T cell receptor beta chains were sequenced from one sample in a study of blood T cell repertoires in COVID-19. TCRdb's table, derived via immunoSEQ multiplex PCR, lists solely in-frame clones and lacks some. The sample has 280,000 or so clones; 75% to 90% are singletons. Sequenced: PBMCs or T cells enriched from blood (not recorded which). The origin of the receptors is a woman aged 45-65 years who had recovered from COVID-19.

The chain is built from TRBV2 and TRBJ2-1; D might be TRBD1 (5 bases). CDR3 size: 11 residues. Germline V gives CDR1 SNHLY, CDR2 FYNNEI. Trimming took off 6 bases at V and 10 bases at J, with 10 bases between the two ends. The CDR3 sequence is CASSARQEQFF. The DNA for the CDR3 is TGTGCCAGCAGCGCTAGACAGGAGCAGTTCTTC.

This chain links TRBV6-6 with TRBJ2-1, with 11 bases aligning to TRBD2. The junction had 11 bases not matched to a gene; V was cut back by 8 bases and J by 8 bases. CDR1 MNHNY and CDR2 SVGAGI come from the germline V gene (reference sequence). This CDR3 spans 15 amino acids. The CDR3 nucleotides read TGTGCCAGCCAAGAGTTAGCGGGAGGGCCCCATGAGCAGTTCTTC. The encoded protein is CASQELAGGPHEQFF.

This sequence joins TRBV5-1 and TRBJ2-5; 7 positions agree with TRBD2. This CDR3 region has 14 residues. With 2 bases clipped from V and 3 bases from J, the junction kept 4 bases outside the gene matches. Germline CDR1 is SGHRS and CDR2 is YFSETQ. The CDR3 DNA reads as TGCGCCAGCAGCTTTGCTAGCGGAGAAGAGACCCAGTACTTC. Amino acid sequence: CASSFASGEETQYF. Complete variable domain (other parts from reference TRBV5-1 and TRBJ2-5): KAGVTQTPRYLIKTRGQQVTLSCSPISGHRSVSWYQQTPGQGLQFLFEYFSETQRNKGNFPGRFSGRQFSNSRSEMNVSTLELGDSALYLCASSFASGEETQYFGPGTRLLVL.

The chain has TRBV5-1 and TRBJ1-4, with TRBD1 matching 11 bases. The CDR3 has 18 residues. V trimming: 4 bases; J trimming: 7 bases; junction bases outside the gene matches: 15. Germline V lookup: CDR1 SGHRS, CDR2 YFSETQ. The CDR3 nucleotides read TGCGCCAGCAGCCATCGGCCGGGACAGGGGGAAGTAGGTGAAAAACTGTTTTTT. This gives the protein CASSHRPGQGEVGEKLFF.

With respect to this clone: Other DNA sequences within the sample encode an identical CDR3. This chain joins TRBV18 and TRBJ1-5; D ambiguous. This CDR3 region has 14 residues. Germline values: CDR1 KGHSH, CDR2 LQKENI. V shed 5 bases and J shed 1 base, with 9 bases lying between them. CDR3 region: CASSGGLSNQPQHF. CDR3 bases: TGTGCCAGCTCAGGAGGATTGAGCAATCAGCCCCAGCATTTT.

The chain combines TRBV12-3 or TRBV12-4 with TRBJ2-7, with D perhaps TRBD1 (5 bases). The CDR3 has 11 residues. Trimming stripped 6 bases from V and 7 bases from J, with 10 bases between. CDR3 nucleotide sequence: TGTGCCAGCAGGCTCAAGGGGGAGCAGTACTTC. This translates into CASRLKGEQYF.

The chain recombines TRBV21-1 with TRBJ1-4. TRBV21-1 is labeled a pseudogene. This CDR3 is 14 amino acids long. CDR3 in DNA: TGTGCCAGCAACTTAGGGGACTTTGGTGAAAAACTGTTTTTT. Translating gives CASNLGDFGEKLFF.

This clone showed up just once. V is TRBV9 and J is TRBJ2-1; 7 bases are a match to TRBD2. With 2 bases clipped from V and 4 bases from J, the junction kept 9 bases outside the gene matches. This CDR3 is built from 16 residues. Germline CDR1 SGDLS, CDR2 YYNGEE. The CDR3 region has the DNA TGTGCCAGCAGCGTGGCCGCCAGCGGGGCTTACAATGAGCAGTTCTTC. Protein sequence: CASSVAASGAYNEQFF.

The rearrangement uses TRBV5-4 and TRBJ1-5, with no clear D. V lost 0 bases and J 2 bases, leaving 6 bases between the germline ends. Germline V gene lookup returns CDR1 SGHNT and CDR2 YYREEE (reference sequence). The CDR3 has 14 residues. The CDR3 nucleotides are TGTGCCAGCAGCTTGGATGCAGGCAATCAGCCCCAGCATTTT. Its protein is CASSLDAGNQPQHF.

The CDR3: CAWSRQGGQPQHF. Here the CDR3 DNA reads TGTGCCTGGAGTCGGCAGGGAGGTCAGCCCCAGCATTTT. This rearrangement joins TRBV30 to TRBJ1-5; possibly TRBD1 for D (5 bases). The CDR3 sequence is 13 residues long. Germline CDR1 reads GTSNPN; CDR2 reads SVGIG (reference sequence). Trimming took 2 bases from V and 6 from J, leaving 11 bases between them. Supplemented by reference TRBV30 and TRBJ1-5, the full variable domain reads SQTIHQWPATLVQPVGSPLSLECTVEGTSNPNLYWYRQAAGRGLQLLFYSVGIGQISSEVPQNLSASRPQDRQFILSSKKLLLSDSGFYLCAWSRQGGQPQHFGDGTRLSIL.

The rearrangement uses TRBV6-2 or TRBV6-3 and TRBJ1-2; possible D gene TRBD1, 5 bases. This CDR3 has 16 residues. CDR1 and CDR2 (germline): MNHEY, SVGEGT. Trimming took 1 base from V and 3 from J, leaving 15 bases between them. Here the CDR3 DNA reads TGTGCCAGCAGTTACTTCCCCTTGACAGTTTACTATGGCTACACCTTC. Encoded protein: CASSYFPLTVYYGYTF.

This chain uses TRBV3-1 (or the pseudogene TRBV3-2) with TRBJ1-2; 8 bases line up with TRBD1. J was trimmed by 0 bases and V by 4 bases; bases with no gene match: 7. The V gene's germline CDR1 is LGHDT and CDR2 YNNKEL (reference sequence). This CDR3 comprises 16 residues. The CDR3 reads CASSPGQVIANYGYTF. The CDR3 DNA is TGTGCCAGCAGCCCGGGACAGGTGATAGCTAACTATGGCTACACCTTC.

This clone was seen just once. V and J are TRBV28 and TRBJ2-7; 8 nucleotides align to TRBD2. CDR1 and CDR2 from the germline V gene are MDHEN and SYDVKM. The V gene end was trimmed by 2 bases and the J gene end by 7 bases; junction bases not matched to a gene: 10. This CDR3 region has 15 residues. The CDR3 region has the DNA TGTGCCAGCAGTTTACGCGGGGGGCCTTCAGAAGAGCAGTACTTC. This codes for CASSLRGGPSEEQYF.

J is TRBJ2-1 and V is TRBV5-6; TRBD1 agrees at 10 bases. This CDR3 spans 16 amino acids. Per the germline V gene, CDR1 is SGHDT and CDR2 is YYEEEE. Unmatched junction bases numbered 5, after V lost 3 bases and J lost 2 bases. The CDR3: CASSYTGTGAYNEQFF. CDR3 nucleotides: TGTGCCAGCAGCTATACCGGGACAGGGGCCTACAATGAGCAGTTCTTC.

V usage is TRBV9 and J usage is TRBJ2-1; TRBD2 matches 8 bases. The V gene end was trimmed by 0 bases and the J gene end by 8 bases; junction bases not matched to a gene: 13. The CDR3 is 17 residues long. Germline V gives CDR1 SGDLS, CDR2 YYNGEE. Here the CDR3 DNA reads TGTGCCAGCAGCGTAGGTGGAGTGGGGACTAGTGGCGATGAGCAGTTCTTC. Protein product: CASSVGGVGTSGDEQFF.

The chain couples TRBV5-5 to TRBJ2-7; 15 bases agree with TRBD2. The V segment lost 4 bases and the J segment 5 bases; nucleotides outside the gene matches: 10. The germline V gene encodes CDR1 SGHKS and CDR2 YYEKEE (reference sequence). The CDR3 spans 17 residues. The CDR3 nucleotides read TGTGCCAGCAGCCAGGGACTAGCGGGAGGCGGCGGCGACGAGCAGTACTTC. It is translated as CASSQGLAGGGGDEQYF.

The chain joins TRBV7-8 to TRBJ2-4; 9 nucleotides agree with TRBD1. Germline V gene data show CDR1 as SGHVS and CDR2 as FQNEAQ. The junction had 8 bases not matched to a gene; V was cut back by 5 bases and J by 6 bases. The CDR3 length is 15 residues. CDR3 DNA sequence: TGTGCCAGCAGCCCACGACAGGGGGTACGAAACATTCAGTACTTC. Amino acid sequence: CASSPRQGVRNIQYF. The variable domain in full, completed from reference TRBV7-8 and TRBJ2-4, reads GAGVSQSPRYKVAKRGQDVALRCDPISGHVSLFWYQQALGQGPEFLTYFQNEAQLDKSGLPSDRFFAERPEGSVSTLKIQRTQQEDSAVYLCASSPRQGVRNIQYFGAGTRLSVL.

This chain uses TRBV28 with TRBJ1-3, with 7 nucleotides matching TRBD1. The CDR3 totals 15 residues. V was clipped by 8 bases and J by 0 bases; unmatched bases: 7. Germline-derived CDR1 and CDR2 are MDHEN and SYDVKM. For the CDR3, the DNA is TGTGCCAGCGGGTTAGGACAGGACTCTGGAAACACCATATATTTT. Translation gives CASGLGQDSGNTIYF.

The chain combines TRBV5-8 with TRBJ2-1; 7 bases are shared with TRBD1. The trim removed 1 base at V and 3 bases at J, leaving 7 bases unmatched. Germline loops: CDR1 SGHTS, CDR2 YDEGEE. CDR3 size: 16 residues. CDR3 coding DNA: TGTGCCAGCAGCTTGTCGGTGTGGACAGGCTACAATGAGCAGTTCTTC. Protein sequence: CASSLSVWTGYNEQFF.

In the case of this clone: Other DNA sequences in this sample translate to the same CDR3. For the CDR3, the DNA is TGTGCCTGGAGTGTACGCAGTAATCAGCCCCAGCATTTT. Translated: CAWSVRSNQPQHF. The chain combines TRBV30 with TRBJ1-5, with no clear D. Trimming took off 0 bases at V and 4 bases at J, with 7 bases between the two ends. Germline CDR1 GTSNPN, CDR2 SVGIG (reference sequence). The CDR3 loop spans 13 amino acids.

This rearrangement joins TRBV12-3 or TRBV12-4 to TRBJ1-2; 7 bases map to TRBD1. J lost 7 bases, V lost 10 bases, and 6 bases had no gene match. The CDR3 loop spans 11 amino acids. The DNA for the CDR3 is TGTGCCACCCTTACAGGGGCTGGCTACACCTTC. Translation: CATLTGAGYTF.

The DNA for the CDR3 is TGCGCCAGCACGCGGGACAGGGATGACTACACCTTC. This translates into CASTRDRDDYTF. J is TRBJ1-2 and V is TRBV5-1; 9 positions match TRBD1. V lost 6 bases to trimming and J lost 10 bases; unmatched junction nucleotides: 7. The germline V gene encodes CDR1 SGHRS and CDR2 YFSETQ. The CDR3 sequence is 12 residues long.

This chain joins TRBV18 and TRBJ1-1, with unresolved D. Trimming took off 4 bases at V and 6 bases at J, with 9 bases between the two ends. The CDR3 runs to 12 residues. Per germline, CDR1 KGHSH and CDR2 LQKENI. For the CDR3, the DNA is TGTGCCAGCTCACAATACGGTGCTGAAGCTTTCTTT. It is translated as CASSQYGAEAFF. Supplemented by reference TRBV18 and TRBJ1-1, the full variable domain reads NAGVMQNPRHLVRRRGQEARLRCSPMKGHSHVYWYRQLPEEGLKFMVYLQKENIIDESGMPKERFSAEFPKEGPSILRIQQVVRGDSAAYFCASSQYGAEAFFGQGTRLTVV.

Only one count was recorded for this clone. This chain joins TRBV4-3 and TRBJ2-2, with TRBD2 matching 8 bases. Trimming took 4 bases from V and 9 from J; bases not matched to a gene: 16. From germline, CDR1 is LGHNA and CDR2 YSLEER. The CDR3 has 17 residues. CDR3 residues: CASSLSFERGRIWELFF. CDR3 nucleotide sequence: TGCGCCAGCAGCCTATCTTTTGAACGCGGGAGGATCTGGGAGCTGTTTTTT.